These 15 T cell receptor beta chains originate from one sample sequenced in a study of T cells in Graves' hyperthyroidism and ophthalmopathy. RNA transcripts were the template for amplifying TCR beta CDR3 regions. With the HTBI primer set, the TCR CDR3 went through a first round of RT-PCR. TCRdb used MiXCR to reprocess the multiplex PCR reads, holding one entry per CDR3 protein. The sample carries about 600,000 distinct CDR3 sequences, 16% recorded once. Sequenced: blood. The receptors derive from a woman in her forties with Graves' ophthalmopathy.

The chain employs TRBV2 and TRBJ1-1; 8 nucleotides match TRBD1. The germline V gene has CDR1 SNHLY and CDR2 FYNNEI. This CDR3 has 14 amino acids. The V and J ends lost 6 bases and 7 bases, in that order; junction bases with no gene match: 10. Here the CDR3 reads CASRAGTGHREAFF. Written as DNA, the CDR3 is TGTGCCAGCAGAGCCGGGACAGGCCACCGTGAAGCTTTCTTT.

This clonotype came up many times. The rearrangement joins TRBV27 to TRBJ1-1; the match to TRBD1 covers 9 bases. V lost 5 bases, J lost 4 bases, and 8 bases stayed unmatched. CDR1 and CDR2 from the germline V gene are MNHEY and SMNVEV (reference sequence). The CDR3 has 15 residues. CDR3 DNA: TGTGCCAGCAGTCCTTACAGGGGGCATAGCACTGAAGCTTTCTTT. Encoded protein: CASSPYRGHSTEAFF.

There are many counts of this clonotype. The chain combines TRBV12-3 or TRBV12-4 with TRBJ2-5, with D possibly being TRBD1 (5 bases). V was cut by 6 bases and J by 5 bases, with 13 bases left in between. This CDR3 is built from 13 residues. The CDR3 DNA is TGTGCCAGCAGACACTGGGCAGGGGAGACCCAGTACTTC. Translation gives CASRHWAGETQYF.

The chain is built from TRBV19 and TRBJ1-2; TRBD1 matches 11 bases. This CDR3 spans 15 amino acids. Trimming took 2 bases from V and 3 from J; bases not matched to a gene: 2. Germline CDR1 LNHDA, CDR2 SQIVND (reference sequence). This CDR3 is CASSISDRGHYGYTF. For the CDR3, the DNA is TGTGCCAGTAGTATATCGGACAGGGGGCACTATGGCTACACCTTC. Based on the CDR3 plus reference TRBV19 and TRBJ1-2, the full variable domain is DGGITQSPKYLFRKEGQNVTLSCEQNLNHDAMYWYRQDPGQGLRLIYYSQIVNDFQKGDIAEGYSVSREKKESFPLTVTSAQKNPTAFYLCASSISDRGHYGYTFGSGTRLTVV.

The rearrangement uses TRBV28 and TRBJ1-4; no clear D gene. There are 10 residues in the CDR3. The germline gives CDR1 MDHEN, CDR2 SYDVKM. V gave up 7 bases and J gave up 8 bases, with 5 bases separating them. The CDR3 region is CASNQEKLFF. CDR3 nucleotide sequence: TGTGCCAGCAATCAAGAAAAACTGTTTTTT.

Turning to this clonotype: Being one base from a much bigger clone, this may be a read error. The rearrangement joins TRBV20-1 to TRBJ2-7; D is possibly TRBD2 (5 bases). The DNA end favors TRBJ2-1, so the J call may be wrong. The germline V gene encodes CDR1 DFQATT and CDR2 SNEGSKA (reference sequence). CDR3 length equals 12 residues. For the CDR3, the DNA is TGCAGTGCTATTCTAGCCTCCTACGAGCAGTTCTTC. Translation gives CSAILASYEQFF.

This clonotype has more than one count but fewer than ten. The chain carries TRBV7-6 and TRBJ2-1; 16 bases align to TRBD2. J gave up 8 bases and V 3 bases, and 4 bases lay outside the gene matches. CDR3 size: 16 residues. Germline V lookup: CDR1 SGHVS, CDR2 FNYEAQ. This CDR3 reads CASSLGTSGRAYEQFF. The DNA for the CDR3 is TGTGCCAGCAGCTTGGGGACTAGCGGGAGGGCCTATGAGCAGTTCTTC.

The rearrangement uses TRBV7-2 and TRBJ2-3, with D possibly matching TRBD1 (6 bases). CDR1 is SGHTA, CDR2 FQGNSA, per germline. The CDR3 runs to 13 residues. V was trimmed by 5 bases and J by 7 bases, leaving 13 bases between them. CDR3 residues: CASSRSQGNTQYF. The CDR3 DNA reads TGTGCCAGCAGCCGATCCCAGGGGAATACGCAGTATTTT.

In this sample, this clonotype turned up many times. V and J are TRBV28 and TRBJ2-1, with 10 nucleotides matching TRBD1. Germline CDR1 is MDHEN and CDR2 is SYDVKM. After removal of 4 bases from V and 15 bases from J, the junction contained 9 bases not matched to a gene. The CDR3 loop spans 13 amino acids. CDR3 sequence: CASSSTRDRGRFF. The CDR3 region has the DNA TGTGCCAGCAGTTCCACCCGGGACAGGGGTCGGTTCTTC.

This clonotype occurred many times. The V call is TRBV27, the J call TRBJ2-7; D tentatively reads TRBD1 or TRBD2 (7 bases each). The CDR3 has 15 amino acids. V dropped 6 bases and J dropped 1 base, with 16 bases sitting between them. Per the germline V gene, CDR1 is MNHEY and CDR2 is SMNVEV (reference sequence). The CDR3 DNA reads as TGTGCCAGCAGGACGGGGGGACAGTGGTCCTACGAGCAGTACTTC. It codes for CASRTGGQWSYEQYF.

This clonotype was picked up many times. The V call is TRBV11-2, the J call TRBJ2-1, with 9 bases lining up with TRBD2. Losses at the gene ends were 5 bases for V and 2 bases for J; bases not matched to a gene: 10. Germline CDR1 and CDR2: SGHAT and FQNNGV. This CDR3 has 17 amino acids. The CDR3 loop is CASSGYVAGGTYNEQFF. The CDR3 DNA sequence: TGTGCCAGCAGCGGATACGTGGCGGGAGGGACCTACAATGAGCAGTTCTTC.

Many counts were recorded for this clonotype. The gene calls are TRBV2 and TRBJ2-4; D possibly uses TRBD1 or TRBD2 (5 bases each). The CDR3 covers 13 residues. The germline CDR1 and CDR2 sequences are SNHLY and FYNNEI. Trimming took 8 bases from V and 5 from J, leaving 13 bases between them. The CDR3 DNA reads TGTGCCAGCGTCAATGTGGGGGAAAACATTCAGTACTTC. This gives the protein CASVNVGENIQYF. Filled out from reference TRBV2 and TRBJ2-4, the complete variable domain reads EPEVTQTPSHQVTQMGQEVILRCVPISNHLYFYWYRQILGQKVEFLVSFYNNEISEKSEIFDDQFSVERPDGSNFTLKIRSTKLEDSAMYFCASVNVGENIQYFGAGTRLSVL.

Only a few counts were recorded for this clonotype. Germline is not matched at one junction end, which may reflect a read error. The V and J genes are TRBV6-1 and TRBJ1-3, with no clear D. The CDR3 extends over 14 amino acids. Looked up from germline, CDR1 is MNHNS and CDR2 is SASEGT. CDR3 protein: CASTPGSSGITIYF. The CDR3 nucleotides are TGTGCCAGCACGCCGGGGAGCTCTGGAATCACCATATATTTT.

This clonotype was seen many times. CDR3 DNA sequence: TGTGCCAGCTCACCGGGACAGGGGACCTACGAGCAGTACTTC. Protein: CASSPGQGTYEQYF. The chain recombines TRBV18 with TRBJ2-7, with 10 bases fitting TRBD1. This CDR3 comprises 14 residues. Looked up from germline, CDR1 is KGHSH and CDR2 is LQKENI. The J segment lost 2 bases and the V segment lost 3 bases, leaving 1 base of the junction unmatched. Drawing the rest from reference TRBV18 and TRBJ2-7, the complete variable domain is NAGVMQNPRHLVRRRGQEARLRCSPMKGHSHVYWYRQLPEEGLKFMVYLQKENIIDESGMPKERFSAEFPKEGPSILRIQQVVRGDSAAYFCASSPGQGTYEQYFGPGTRLTVT.

The V and J genes are TRBV7-9 and TRBJ2-3; D call uncertain. The CDR3 has 15 residues. V lost 6 bases to trimming and J lost 3 bases, with 16 bases between them. Germline-derived CDR1 and CDR2 are SEHNR and FQNEAQ (reference sequence). In DNA, the CDR3 is TGTGCCAGCAGACAGCCGTCGTGGGGAACAGATACGCAGTATTTT. Amino acids: CASRQPSWGTDTQYF. The variable domain in full, completed from reference TRBV7-9 and TRBJ2-3, reads DTGVSQNPRHKITKRGQNVTFRCDPISEHNRLYWYRQTLGQGPEFLTYFQNEAQLEKSRLLSDRFSAERPKGSFSTLEIQRTEQGDSAMYLCASRQPSWGTDTQYFGPGTRLTVL.